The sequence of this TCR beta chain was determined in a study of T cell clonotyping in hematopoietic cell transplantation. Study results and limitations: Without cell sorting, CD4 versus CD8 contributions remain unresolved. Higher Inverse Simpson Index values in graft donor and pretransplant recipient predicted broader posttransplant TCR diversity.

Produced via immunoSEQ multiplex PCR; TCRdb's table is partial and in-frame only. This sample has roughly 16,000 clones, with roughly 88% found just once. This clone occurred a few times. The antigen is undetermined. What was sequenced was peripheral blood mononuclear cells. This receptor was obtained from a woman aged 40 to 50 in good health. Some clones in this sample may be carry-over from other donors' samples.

The CDR3 coding sequence is TGTGCCAGCAGTTACTTTGGGGGCCAAGAGACCCAGTACTTC. Translating gives CASSYFGGQETQYF. The chain is built from TRBV6-5 and TRBJ2-5, with D perhaps TRBD1 or TRBD2 (5 bases each). The V gene lost 1 base and the J gene lost 1 base, with 7 bases spanning the gap. CDR3 length: 14 residues. Germline CDR1 reads MNHEY; CDR2 reads SVGAGI.